This T cell receptor (beta chain) comes out of a study of CD8+CD57+ T cells in acquired aplastic anemia. Genomic DNA was employed as the template in profiling TCR beta VDJ and CDR3. TCRdb fed the reads into MiXCR, producing one record per CDR3 protein. The sample shows hundreds of thousands of distinct CDR3 sequences, 50% to 70% of them seen only once. This clonotype occurred many times. A much larger clone differs by one base, so this may be a read error. Since the CDR3 does not end with the conserved phenylalanine or tryptophan, this likely comes from a read error. The CDR3 contains 11 residues. V was cut by 6 bases and J by 8 bases, with 5 bases left in between. In germline, CDR1 is LNHDA, CDR2 SQIVND (reference sequence).

The V and J genes are TRBV19 and TRBJ1-6; D not resolved. The sequence was collected from a human donor with severe aplastic anemia or a healthy control (not recorded which). The source material was sorted CD4+, CD8+, or CD8+CD57+ T cells (not recorded which) from PBMCs. Written as DNA, the CDR3 is TGTGCCAGTAGGGCCGATTCACCCCTCCACCTT. Protein product: CASRADSPLHL.